This TCR beta chain was documented in a study of metastatic and nonmetastatic thyroid tumors. Prior to thyroid surgery, none of the patients had received any treatment. TCRdb re-called clones from the PCR reads using MiXCR. The data hold more than 5,500 clones, with 15% to 20% observed a single time. The V gene lost 3 bases and the J gene lost 2 bases, with 8 bases spanning the gap. The CDR3 runs to 13 residues. Germline loops: CDR1 SGDLS, CDR2 YYNGEE. This TCR was sampled from a male donor with papillary thyroid cancer or a benign thyroid nodule (not recorded which). Some clones in this sample may be carry-over from other donors' samples. This chain joins TRBV9 and TRBJ1-2; the D gene is possibly TRBD1 (6 bases). Specimen: adjacent normal tissue. CDR3 in DNA: TGTGCCAGCAGCGGCACAGGGAACTATGGCTACACCTTC. Its translation: CASSGTGNYGYTF.